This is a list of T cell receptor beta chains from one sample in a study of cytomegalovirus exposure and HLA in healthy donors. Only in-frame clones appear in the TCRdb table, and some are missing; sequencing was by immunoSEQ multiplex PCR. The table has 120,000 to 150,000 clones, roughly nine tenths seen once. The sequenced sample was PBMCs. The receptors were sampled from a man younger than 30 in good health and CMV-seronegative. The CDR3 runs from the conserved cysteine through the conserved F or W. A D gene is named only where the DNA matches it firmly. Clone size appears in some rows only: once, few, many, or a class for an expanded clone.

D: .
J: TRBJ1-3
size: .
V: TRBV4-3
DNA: TGCGCCAGCAGCCAAGTAGGAGGGGTTTCTGGAAACACCATATATTTT
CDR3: CASSQVGGVSGNTIYF

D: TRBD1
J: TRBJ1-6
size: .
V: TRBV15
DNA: TGTGCCACCGGGGGACAGAATTCACCCCTCCACTTT
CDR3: CATGGQNSPLHF

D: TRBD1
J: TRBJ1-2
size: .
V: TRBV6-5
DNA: TGTGCCAGCAGTTACTCGGCAGGGGGCTTATATGGCTACACCTTC
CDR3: CASSYSAGGLYGYTF

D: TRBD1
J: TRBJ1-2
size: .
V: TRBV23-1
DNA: TGCGCCAGCAGTCACCTACTCCGGGACAGGGGGCGCTTAGAGGGCTACACCTTC
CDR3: CASSHLLRDRGRLEGYTF

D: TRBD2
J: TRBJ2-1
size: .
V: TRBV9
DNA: TGTGCCAGCAGCGGAGGGACTAGCGGGCACTCCTACAATGAGCAGTTCTTC
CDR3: CASSGGTSGHSYNEQFF

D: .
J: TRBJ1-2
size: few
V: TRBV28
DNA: TGTGCCAGCAGTTTATCACGGGGCTACACCTTC
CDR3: CASSLSRGYTF

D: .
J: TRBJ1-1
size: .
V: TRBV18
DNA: TGTGCCAGCTCACCGAGTGGGCACACTGAAGCTTTCTTT
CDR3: CASSPSGHTEAFF

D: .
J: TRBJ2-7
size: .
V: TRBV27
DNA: TGTGCCAGCAGTTTAAAGGACCCAGGGGTAGGAACCTACGAGCAGTACTTC
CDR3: CASSLKDPGVGTYEQYF

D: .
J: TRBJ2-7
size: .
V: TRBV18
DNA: TGTGCCAGCTCACCATCCACGGCGGGAGAGCAGTACTTC
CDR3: CASSPSTAGEQYF

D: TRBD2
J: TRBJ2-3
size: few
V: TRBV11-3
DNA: TGTGCCAGCAGCCCCCGAAGACTAGCGGGAGGTCTGCGCACAGATACGCAGTATTTT
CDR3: CASSPRRLAGGLRTDTQYF

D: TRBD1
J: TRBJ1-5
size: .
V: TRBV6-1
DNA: TGTGCCAGCAGGGACAGGGGGTACAATCAGCCCCAGCATTTT
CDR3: CASRDRGYNQPQHF

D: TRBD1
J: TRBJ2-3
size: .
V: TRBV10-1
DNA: TGCGCCAGCAGTGAGTCAGGGACAGGTTATAACACAGATACGCAGTATTTT
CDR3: CASSESGTGYNTDTQYF

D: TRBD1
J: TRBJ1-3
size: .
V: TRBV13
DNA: TGTGCCAGCAGCCAATGGGACAGTTCAAGCTCTGGAAACACCATATATTTT
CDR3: CASSQWDSSSSGNTIYF

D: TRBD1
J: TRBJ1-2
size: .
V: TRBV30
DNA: TGTGCCTGGACTTCCGGGACAGGGCCCGGGGGAGGTGGCTACACCTTC
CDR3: CAWTSGTGPGGGGYTF

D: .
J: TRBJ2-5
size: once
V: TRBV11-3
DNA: TGTGCCAGCAGCTTAGGGCCAGCGGAAGAGACCCAGTACTTC
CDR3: CASSLGPAEETQYF

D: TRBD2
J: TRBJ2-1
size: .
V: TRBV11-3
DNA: TGTGCCAGCAGCTTAGATTCGAGACTAGCGGGAGGGAGCTCCTACAATGAGCAGTTCTTC
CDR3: CASSLDSRLAGGSSYNEQFF

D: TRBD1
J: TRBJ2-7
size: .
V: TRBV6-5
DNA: TGTGCCAGCAGCGAAAGGACAGGGAGTTACGAGCAGTACTTC
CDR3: CASSERTGSYEQYF

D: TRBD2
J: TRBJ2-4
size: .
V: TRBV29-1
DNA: TGCAGCGTTTATCTAGCGGGGGCCCAAAACATTCAGTACTTC
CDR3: CSVYLAGAQNIQYF

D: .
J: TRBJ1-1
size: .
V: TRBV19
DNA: TGTGCCAGTAAAGAGCAGGGGAGAAACACTGAAGCTTTCTTT
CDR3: CASKEQGRNTEAFF

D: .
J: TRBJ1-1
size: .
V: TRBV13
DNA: TGTGCCAGCAGCTCCAGGGAAGTTGACACTGAAGCTTTCTTT
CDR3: CASSSREVDTEAFF

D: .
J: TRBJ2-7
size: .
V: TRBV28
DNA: TGTGCCAGCAGTTTACTAGCTTACGAGCAGTACTTC
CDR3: CASSLLAYEQYF

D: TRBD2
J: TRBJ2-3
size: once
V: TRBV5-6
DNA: TGTGCCAGCAGCTTAACCGGCGGGGGGATCACAGATACGCAGTATTTT
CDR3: CASSLTGGGITDTQYF

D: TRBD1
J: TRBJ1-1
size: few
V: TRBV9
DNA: TGTGCCAGCAGCGCGACAGGGACTTCAATCGACACTGAAGCTTTCTTT
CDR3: CASSATGTSIDTEAFF

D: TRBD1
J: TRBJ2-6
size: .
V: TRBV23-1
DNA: TGCGCCAGCAGTCAACCGGGACAGGGATCTGGGGCCAACGTCCTGACTTTC
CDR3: CASSQPGQGSGANVLTF

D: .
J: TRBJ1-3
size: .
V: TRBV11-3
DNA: TGTGCCAGCAGCCTAGCGGCTGGAAACACCATATATTTT
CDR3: CASSLAAGNTIYF

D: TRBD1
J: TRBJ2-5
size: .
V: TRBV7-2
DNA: TGTGCCAGCAGTTCGGACAGGGGAATTATGGGGCAGTACTTC
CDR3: CASSSDRGIMGQYF

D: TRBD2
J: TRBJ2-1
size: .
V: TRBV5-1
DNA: TGCGCCAGCAGCTTTAGCGGGGGGGTTTACAATGAGCAGTTCTTC
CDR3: CASSFSGGVYNEQFF

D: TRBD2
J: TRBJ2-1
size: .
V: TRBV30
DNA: TGTGCCTGGAGAGACACTCGGGGGGGCCTATTCTACAATGAGCAGTTCTTC
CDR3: CAWRDTRGGLFYNEQFF

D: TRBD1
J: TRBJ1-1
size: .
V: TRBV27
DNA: TGTGCCAGCAGTGATCGACAGGGATATAGGACTGAAGCTTTCTTT
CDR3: CASSDRQGYRTEAFF

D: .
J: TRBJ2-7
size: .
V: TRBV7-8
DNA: TGTGCCAGCAGTCCTGGCCAGCTGGTAGGGGGTTACGAGCAGTACTTC
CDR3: CASSPGQLVGGYEQYF

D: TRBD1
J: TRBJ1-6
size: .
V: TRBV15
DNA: TGTGCCACCAGCAGAGGGACAGGCCGACGACCCCCCCTCCACTTT
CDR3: CATSRGTGRRPPLHF

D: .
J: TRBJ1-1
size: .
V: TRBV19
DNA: TGTGCCAGTAGTATCCACGGAGGGAAGGGAACTGAAGCTTTCTTT
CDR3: CASSIHGGKGTEAFF

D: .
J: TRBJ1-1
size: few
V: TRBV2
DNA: TGTGCCAGCAGTGGTTTCGGCACTGAAGCTTTCTTT
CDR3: CASSGFGTEAFF

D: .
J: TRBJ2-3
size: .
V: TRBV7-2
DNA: TGTGCCAGCAGCCCGCCAGGGGCCGGCACAGATACGCAGTATTTT
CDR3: CASSPPGAGTDTQYF

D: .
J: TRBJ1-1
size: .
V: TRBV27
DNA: TGTGCCAGCAGTTTCGCGACAGCGAACACTGAAGCTTTCTTT
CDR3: CASSFATANTEAFF

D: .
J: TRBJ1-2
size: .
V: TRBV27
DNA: TGTGCCAGCAGTTTAAGCTCTAACTATGGCTACACCTTC
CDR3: CASSLSSNYGYTF

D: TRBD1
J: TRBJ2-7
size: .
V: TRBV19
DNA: TGTGCCAGTAGTCTGAGGGACAGGGTCGAGCAGTACTTC
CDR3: CASSLRDRVEQYF

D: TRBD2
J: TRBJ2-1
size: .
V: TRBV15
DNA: TGTGCCACCAGCAGAGAGGGACTAGCCCAAAGCTCCTACAATGAGCAGTTCTTC
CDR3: CATSREGLAQSSYNEQFF

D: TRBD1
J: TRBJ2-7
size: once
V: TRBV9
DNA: TGTGCCAGCAGCGAGACAGGGGCAGAGCAGTACTTC
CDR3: CASSETGAEQYF

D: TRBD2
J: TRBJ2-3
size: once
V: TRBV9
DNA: TGTGCCAGCAGCGTCTCTAGCGGGTTATACACAGATACGCAGTATTTT
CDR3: CASSVSSGLYTDTQYF

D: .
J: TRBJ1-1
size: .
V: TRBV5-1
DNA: TGCGCCAGCAGCTTGGGGACAGCTAACACTGAAGCTTTCTTT
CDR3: CASSLGTANTEAFF

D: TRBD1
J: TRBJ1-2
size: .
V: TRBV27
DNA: TGTGCCAGCAGTGCTCGACAGGGCCTTTATGGCTACACCTTC
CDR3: CASSARQGLYGYTF